This paragraph covers one TCR beta chain sequence. The CDR3 runs to 17 residues. V gave up 0 bases and J gave up 0 bases; unmatched junction bases: 5. Germline V gene lookup returns CDR1 SGDLS and CDR2 YYNGEE. The source of the sample is a study of blood T cell repertoires in COVID-19. Sequencing was performed with immunoSEQ multiplex PCR; in TCRdb, only in-frame clones are kept and a portion is missing. The data show tens of thousands of clones, roughly 89% seen once. The chain links TRBV9 to TRBJ1-4; the match to TRBD1 covers 7 bases. The TCR originated in a man aged 45-65 years with acute or convalescent COVID-19. Material: peripheral blood. The CDR3 loop reads CASSVGDSVATNEKLFF. CDR3 in DNA: TGTGCCAGCAGCGTAGGGGACAGCGTTGCAACTAATGAAAAACTGTTTTTT.